The source of this T cell receptor beta chain is a study of blood T cell repertoires in COVID-19. Study background: The analysed material was cDNA or gDNA that came from T cells, B-cell-depleted T cells, or PBMCs.

V lost 2 bases, J lost 0 bases, and 13 bases lay in between. The CDR3 contains 16 residues. Germline V gene lookup returns CDR1 SGHTA and CDR2 FQGNSA. In the authors' methods: Reference gene primer amplification gave estimated nucleated cell counts. Only in-frame clones appear in the TCRdb table, and some are missing; sequencing was by immunoSEQ multiplex PCR. D and trimming come from the DNA, and the V and J calls and clone size come from that table. The data show 35,000 to 50,000 clones, under 85% seen once. This chain uses TRBV7-2 with TRBJ1-2; D gene ambiguous. The sequenced sample consisted of peripheral blood. This clonotype was sampled from a human donor in a cohort sampled during active COVID-19. The CDR3 DNA reads TGTGCCAGCAGCTTATTTGGGCCGCAAACTAACTATGGCTACACCTTC. This sequence encodes CASSLFGPQTNYGYTF.